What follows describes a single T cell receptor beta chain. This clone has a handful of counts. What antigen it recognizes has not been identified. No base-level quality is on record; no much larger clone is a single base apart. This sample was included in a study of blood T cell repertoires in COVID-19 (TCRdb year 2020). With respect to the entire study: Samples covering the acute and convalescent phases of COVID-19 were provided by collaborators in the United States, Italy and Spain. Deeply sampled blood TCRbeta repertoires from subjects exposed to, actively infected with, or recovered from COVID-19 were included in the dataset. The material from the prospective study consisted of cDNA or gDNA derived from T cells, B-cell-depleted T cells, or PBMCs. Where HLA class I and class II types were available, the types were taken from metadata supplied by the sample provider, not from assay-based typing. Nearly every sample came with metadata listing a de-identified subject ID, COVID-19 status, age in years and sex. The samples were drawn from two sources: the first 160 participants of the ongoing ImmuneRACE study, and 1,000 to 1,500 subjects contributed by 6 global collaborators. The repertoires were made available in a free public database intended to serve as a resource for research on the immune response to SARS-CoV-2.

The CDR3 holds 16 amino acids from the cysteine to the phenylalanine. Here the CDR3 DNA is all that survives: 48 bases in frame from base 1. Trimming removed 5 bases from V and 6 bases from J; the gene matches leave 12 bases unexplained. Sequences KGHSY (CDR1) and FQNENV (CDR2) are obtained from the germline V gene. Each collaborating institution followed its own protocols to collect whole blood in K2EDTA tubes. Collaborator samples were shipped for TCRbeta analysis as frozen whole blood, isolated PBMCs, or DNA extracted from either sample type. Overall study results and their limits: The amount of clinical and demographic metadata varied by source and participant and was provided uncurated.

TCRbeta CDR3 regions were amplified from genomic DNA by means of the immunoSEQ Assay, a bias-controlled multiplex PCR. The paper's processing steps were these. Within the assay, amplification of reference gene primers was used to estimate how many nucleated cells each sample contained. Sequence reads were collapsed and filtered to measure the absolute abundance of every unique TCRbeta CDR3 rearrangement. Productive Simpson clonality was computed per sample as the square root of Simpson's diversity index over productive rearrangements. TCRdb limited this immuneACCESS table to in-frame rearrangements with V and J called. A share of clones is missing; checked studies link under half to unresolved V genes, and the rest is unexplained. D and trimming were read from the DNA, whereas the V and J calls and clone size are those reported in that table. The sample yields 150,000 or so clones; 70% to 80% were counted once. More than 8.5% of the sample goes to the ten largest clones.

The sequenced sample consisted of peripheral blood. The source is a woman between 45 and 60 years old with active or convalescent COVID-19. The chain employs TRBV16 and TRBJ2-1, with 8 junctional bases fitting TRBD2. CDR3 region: CASSSRGGLQGNEQFF. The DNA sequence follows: TGTGCCAGCAGCTCCCGGGGGGGCCTCCAAGGCAATGAGCAGTTCTTC.